The subject of this entry is one TCR beta chain. Its antigen has not been determined. Base qualities are missing; no much larger clone stands one base away. The twin pairs came from the European Cystic Fibrosis Twin and Sibling Study Cohort, which recruited patients from 150 to 200 CF clinics across 14 European countries. Zygosity and CFTR genotype were verified in-house, with zygosity tested by multiplex PCR of nine short tandem repeat loci. Each twin gave a peripheral blood sample, and clinical parameters were documented on that same day of blood sampling. Genomic DNA was isolated from peripheral blood cells with phenol/chloroform and kept in TE buffer at 4 degrees C. TCR beta CDR3 regions were amplified by multiplex PCR using the immunoSEQ immune profiling system, following the manufacturer's instructions. An Illumina NextSeq system was used for sequencing. Turning to the authors' computational methods: The immunoSEQ Analyzer platform handled processing of the sequence data, and clonality was calculated by taking the square root of Simpson's index of productive rearrangements. Similarity in V and J usage was measured by Jensen-Shannon distance, and OLGA was used to compute CDR3 generation probabilities. Shared CDR3 sequences were searched against the immuneACCESS database (August 2020) and VDJdb (December 2020). As stored in TCRdb, this immuneACCESS dataset retains in-frame rearrangements with V and J assigned. A fraction of the clones does not appear; measured against another copy, unresolved V genes explain less than half of the discrepancy, and the remainder lacks a known reason. The D gene and trimming were derived from the DNA, and the V and J assignments and clone size from that table. The sample records just under 20,000 clones, about 90% of which are singletons. About 1.4% of the sample is in the top ten clones.

From the germline V gene (reference sequence), CDR1 is LNHDA and CDR2 is SQIVND. Including the terminal cysteine and phenylalanine, the CDR3 comprises 15 residues. Only the CDR3 portion is preserved as DNA: 45 bases, with reading frame beginning at the first base. Unmatched junction bases come to 5, with V trimmed by 6 bases and J by 0 bases. This record comes from a study of monozygotic twins with cystic fibrosis (dated by TCRdb to about 2021). For the wider study: About 3.1 micrograms of fragmented DNA went through around 15 PCR cycles to produce barcoded libraries. The study compared TCR beta repertoires within and between 16 monozygotic twin pairs with cystic fibrosis to assess genetic influence on V and J gene usage. The cohort included ten female and six male twin pairs, mostly children and adolescents, aged roughly 2.0 to 40 years with a median of about 9 years. Twins were ranked among some 1,000 cohort participants for weight-for-height and FEVPerc (FEV1 disease centile) at the day of blood sampling. Data for three of the twin pairs had been reported earlier in a different context. The research as a whole found: Sharing of nucleotide-identical clonotypes was significantly greater within monozygotic CF twin pairs than between unrelated CF individuals (P = 0.000026, Mann-Whitney). V gene usage was most similar to the co-twin in 13 of 16 pairs, and J usage was most similar to the co-twin in 8 of 16 pairs, which suggests genetic constraints. Simpson clonality was found to be generally low (median around 0.0095), suggesting a naive-dominated repertoire, although higher clonality was observed in the most severely affected patients. The cohort was small, and the number of shared CDR3s showed no association with age, concordance or disease severity.

This clonotype was obtained from a girl under 10 years old with cystic fibrosis. Input material: blood. Recombination joined TRBV19 with TRBJ2-3; a stretch of 8 junction bases matches TRBD1. The CDR3: CASSPDRASTDTQYF. At the DNA level, the sequence is TGTGCCAGTAGCCCGGACAGGGCCAGCACAGATACGCAGTATTTT. The reference TRBV19 and TRBJ2-3 proteins fill in what lies around the CDR3, so the full variable domain reads DGGITQSPKYLFRKEGQNVTLSCEQNLNHDAMYWYRQDPGQGLRLIYYSQIVNDFQKGDIAEGYSVSREKKESFPLTVTSAQKNPTAFYLCASSPDRASTDTQYFGPGTRLTVL.